Listed here are 21 T cell receptor beta chains from one sample, sequenced in a study of Ad26.COV2.S vaccination and SARS-CoV-2 variants. Stated treatment: approximately 18 received Ad26.COV2.S at low or high dose, single or two shots; about 5 received placebo; per-sample allocation not given. All samples were drawn on day 63, counting from the first vaccine or placebo injection. Method: immunoSEQ multiplex PCR; TCRdb's copy keeps in-frame clones and lacks some. The data show 350,000 to 450,000 clones, roughly 90% seen once. The material was peripheral blood, obtained in a trial of Ad26.COV2.S vaccine versus placebo. These receptors all come from a person aged 18-60 years who received the Ad26.COV2.S COVID-19 vaccine or a placebo.

This sequence joins TRBV6-1 and TRBJ2-7; D tentatively reads TRBD1 or TRBD2 (5 bases each). The CDR3 runs to 12 residues. Per germline, CDR1 MNHNS and CDR2 SASEGT. Trimming shortened V by 3 bases and J by 10 bases, and 13 bases separated the two germline ends. As DNA, the CDR3 is TGTGCCAGCAGTGACCCCTCGGGACGACAGTACTTC. As protein: CASSDPSGRQYF.

The chain employs TRBV7-6 and TRBJ2-5, with 10 bases fitting TRBD2. The trim removed 8 bases at V and 4 bases at J, leaving 10 bases unmatched. Germline-derived CDR1 and CDR2 are SGHVS and FNYEAQ. The CDR3 length is 15 residues. The DNA of the CDR3 is TGTGCCAGCGGTATAAGCGGGGGGGAGCGAGAGACCCAGTACTTC. Encoded protein: CASGISGGERETQYF.

V gene TRBV7-2 combines with J gene TRBJ2-3; perhaps D is TRBD1 or TRBD2 (5 bases each). V was shortened by 7 bases and J by 4 bases, with 15 bases between the two germline ends. CDR1 and CDR2 from the germline V gene are SGHTA and FQGNSA. This CDR3 is 14 amino acids long. CDR3 DNA: TGTGCCAGCACCCCGAGGGGTACGGCAGATACGCAGTATTTT. It translates to CASTPRGTADTQYF.

V gene TRBV6-5 combines with J gene TRBJ2-7, with D unclear. Deletions cut 8 bases from V and 0 bases from J, with 5 bases between. This CDR3 spans 11 amino acids. Germline-derived CDR1 and CDR2 are MNHEY and SVGAGI. CDR3 sequence reads: CASGVSYEQYF. The CDR3 nucleotides are TGTGCCAGCGGGGTCTCCTACGAGCAGTACTTC.

The chain joins TRBV18 to TRBJ1-6; no firm D call. Germline-derived CDR1 and CDR2 are KGHSH and LQKENI. This CDR3 spans 11 amino acids. Trimming removed 6 bases from V and 12 bases from J, with 9 bases in between. Here the CDR3 reads CASSPKEPLHF. The CDR3 bases are TGTGCCAGCTCCCCGAAGGAACCCCTCCACTTT.

The chain links TRBV7-8 to TRBJ2-2; no firm D call. CDR3 length: 15 residues. Germline lookup yields CDR1 SGHVS and CDR2 FQNEAQ. V lost 1 base, J lost 7 bases, and 13 bases lay in between. CDR3 DNA sequence: TGTGCCAGCAGCTTAGAAGGCGCGTTTGGCGGGGAGCTGTTTTTT. This translates into CASSLEGAFGGELFF. Filled out from reference TRBV7-8 and TRBJ2-2, the complete variable domain reads GAGVSQSPRYKVAKRGQDVALRCDPISGHVSLFWYQQALGQGPEFLTYFQNEAQLDKSGLPSDRFFAERPEGSVSTLKIQRTQQEDSAVYLCASSLEGAFGGELFFGEGSRLTVL.

This chain joins TRBV15 and TRBJ1-5, with D possibly matching TRBD1 (5 bases). V lost 0 bases, J lost 4 bases, and 16 bases lay in between. Germline V CDR1 and CDR2: LNHNV, YYDKDF (reference sequence). The CDR3 contains 17 residues. CDR3 loop: CATSRDLLTAENQPQHF. The CDR3 bases are TGTGCCACCAGCAGAGATTTGTTGACAGCTGAAAATCAGCCCCAGCATTTT.

The rearrangement joins TRBV20-1 to TRBJ2-1; 11 bases line up with TRBD1. V lost 5 bases to trimming and J lost 10 bases; unmatched junction nucleotides: 7. The CDR3 contains 13 residues. CDR1 DFQATT and CDR2 SNEGSKA come from the germline V gene (reference sequence). The CDR3 DNA follows: TGCAGTGCTCGTGGACAGGGGGCTTGGGAGCAGTTCTTC. Translation: CSARGQGAWEQFF.

This chain connects TRBV28 to TRBJ1-6, with 9 bases that match TRBD1. The CDR3 extends over 16 amino acids. V gave up 6 bases and J gave up 4 bases; unmatched junction bases: 7. Germline values: CDR1 MDHEN, CDR2 SYDVKM. The CDR3 DNA sequence: TGTGCCAGCAGGGAAACCGGGACAGGGTATAATTCACCCCTCCACTTT. It codes for CASRETGTGYNSPLHF.

The J gene is TRBJ1-3, the V gene TRBV19; D is ambiguous. The V and J ends lost 7 bases and 4 bases respectively, with 17 bases between them. This CDR3 has 15 residues. CDR1 and CDR2 (germline): LNHDA, SQIVND (reference sequence). This chain's CDR3 is CASTSRTSFGNTIYF. CDR3 coding DNA: TGTGCCAGTACCTCACGGACCAGCTTCGGAAACACCATATATTTT.

The J gene is TRBJ2-2, the V gene TRBV5-1; TRBD1 aligns across 7 bases. The germline V gene has CDR1 SGHRS and CDR2 YFSETQ. The CDR3 covers 15 residues. Trimming took 3 bases from V and 4 from J; bases not matched to a gene: 6. As DNA, the CDR3 is TGCGCCAGCAGCTCGGGACAGCGAAGCACCGGGGAGCTGTTTTTT. Amino acids: CASSSGQRSTGELFF.

With respect to this clone: This same CDR3 is encoded by further DNA sequences in the sample. V and J are TRBV19 and TRBJ2-7, with D possibly being TRBD1 (6 bases). The CDR3 extends over 13 amino acids. Per the germline V gene, CDR1 is LNHDA and CDR2 is SQIVND (reference sequence). Trimming removed 6 bases at V and 4 bases at J, with 13 bases between. CDR3: CASSGQGLYEQYF. CDR3 bases: TGTGCCAGTAGCGGGCAGGGGTTGTACGAGCAGTACTTC. The full variable domain, its missing parts supplied by reference TRBV19 and TRBJ2-7, is DGGITQSPKYLFRKEGQNVTLSCEQNLNHDAMYWYRQDPGQGLRLIYYSQIVNDFQKGDIAEGYSVSREKKESFPLTVTSAQKNPTAFYLCASSGQGLYEQYFGPGTRLTVT.

This chain connects TRBV6-6 to TRBJ2-1; 11 bases fit TRBD2. Germline CDR1 MNHNY, CDR2 SVGAGI (reference sequence). Losses at the gene ends were 2 bases for V and 9 bases for J; bases not matched to a gene: 9. The CDR3 extends over 16 amino acids. The CDR3 DNA sequence: TGTGCCAGCAGTTACCTAGCGGGGGGTAGTCTGGGTGAGCAGTTCTTC. Encoded protein: CASSYLAGGSLGEQFF.

The chain couples TRBV7-9 to TRBJ2-1; possible D gene TRBD1, 7 bases. The CDR3 extends over 16 amino acids. V gave up 5 bases and J gave up 3 bases, with 17 bases separating them. CDR1 is SEHNR, CDR2 FQNEAQ, per germline (reference sequence). The CDR3 DNA sequence: TGTGCCAGCAGCGGCCAGGGGGGCCTACACTACAATGAGCAGTTCTTC. Encoded protein: CASSGQGGLHYNEQFF.

The chain couples TRBV19 to TRBJ1-1, with D maybe TRBD1 (5 bases). CDR1 is LNHDA and CDR2 is SQIVND in the germline V gene (reference sequence). The CDR3 consists of 15 residues. Between the trimmed V and J ends, which lost 1 base and 1 base, there was a span of 10 bases. The CDR3 DNA follows: TGTGCCAGTAGTATAGTGGCAGGGCCGAACACTGAAGCTTTCTTT. Protein sequence: CASSIVAGPNTEAFF.

The chain has TRBV7-9 and TRBJ1-2; D might be TRBD1 (5 bases). The V gene lost 2 bases and the J gene lost 13 bases, with 14 bases spanning the gap. The CDR3 is made up of 12 amino acids. CDR1 is SEHNR, CDR2 FQNEAQ, per germline (reference sequence). CDR3 in DNA: TGTGCCAGCAGCTTATCGGACACCGTTTTCACCTTC. Amino acids: CASSLSDTVFTF.

The rearrangement joins TRBV27 to TRBJ2-5; D not certain. CDR3 length: 16 amino acids. Trimming left V 1 base short and J 1 base short, with 13 bases between. CDR1 is MNHEY and CDR2 is SMNVEV in the germline V gene (reference sequence). CDR3 loop: CASSLFRRNFQETQYF. DNA for the CDR3: TGTGCCAGCAGTTTATTCCGAAGGAATTTCCAAGAGACCCAGTACTTC.

The chain couples TRBV13 to TRBJ1-3; no firm D call. The CDR3 is 14 amino acids. Germline V gene data show CDR1 as PRHDT and CDR2 as FYEKMQ (reference sequence). The V gene lost 5 bases and the J gene lost 8 bases, with 16 bases spanning the gap. The CDR3 nucleotides are TGTGCCAGCAGCCTACTTGTGGCGGCGGACACCATATATTTT. Translation: CASSLLVAADTIYF.

Remarks on this clone: At one end, the junction sequence differs from germline, possibly due to a read error. The chain recombines TRBV4-3 with TRBJ2-5, with D perhaps matching TRBD1 or TRBD2 (5 bases each). The germline V gene encodes CDR1 LGHNA and CDR2 YSLEER. CDR3 length: 13 residues. In nucleotides, the CDR3 is TGCGCCAGCAGCCAAGCACCTCGGGACCCTGGACACTTC. Encoded protein: CASSQAPRDPGHF.

The rearrangement joins TRBV9 to TRBJ2-7; possible D gene TRBD1, 6 bases. Trimming took off 8 bases at V and 6 bases at J, with 24 bases between the two ends. Germline lookup yields CDR1 SGDLS and CDR2 YYNGEE. The CDR3 runs 15 residues. Here the CDR3 reads CASALGAGSSGEQYF. The CDR3 DNA reads TGTGCCAGTGCTTTGGGGGCAGGCTCTTCCGGCGAGCAGTACTTC.

V usage is TRBV11-2 and J usage is TRBJ1-1; D gene unclear. Germline V lookup: CDR1 SGHAT, CDR2 FQNNGV. V lost 7 bases and J 4 bases, leaving 10 bases between the germline ends. CDR3 length: 12 residues. The DNA for the CDR3 is TGTGCCAGCAATTACGTAGGCACTGAAGCTTTCTTT. This translates into CASNYVGTEAFF.